This T cell receptor (beta chain) was observed in a study of T cells in Graves' hyperthyroidism and ophthalmopathy. On this clonotype itself: Its antigen is still unknown.

Any patient presenting with uncontrolled infection, other autoimmune disease, pregnancy or lactation was left out. Diagnostic decisions used clinical symptoms, serum thyroxine and TRAb, thyroid ultrasound and orbital computed tomography. Study results and caveats: It was a median around 6 months before onset that the model predicted ophthalmopathy. Researchers found most expanded thyroid clonotypes above 0.001 in blood as well.

Amplified TCR beta CDR3 regions derived from RNA transcripts. When the TCR CDR3 underwent first-round RT-PCR, the HTBI primer set was used. Using its own MiXCR run on the multiplex PCR reads, TCRdb lists one record per CDR3 protein. The sample shows 550,000 to 700,000 distinct CDR3 sequences, about 45% of them seen only once. The sequenced sample was peripheral blood or thyroid tissue (not recorded which). This clonotype originated in an adult woman with Graves' disease, either hyperthyroidism or ophthalmopathy (not recorded which).

CDR3 sequence (DNA): TGTGCCACCCACCTCGGGTACGGTGAAAAACTGTTTTTT. Translated: CATHLGYGEKLFF. The rearrangement uses TRBV15 and TRBJ1-4; D ambiguous. The CDR3 loop spans 13 amino acids. Trimming pared 8 bases from V and 7 bases from J, leaving 14 bases between. Germline V lookup: CDR1 LNHNV, CDR2 YYDKDF (reference sequence).